This T cell receptor beta chain derives from a study of CD8+CD57+ T cells in acquired aplastic anemia. Genomic DNA constituted the template upon which TCR beta VDJ and CDR3 profiling was performed. One entry per CDR3 protein, called by TCRdb with MiXCR from the reads. This table has some 150,000 distinct CDR3 sequences, 41% appearing once. The CDR3 length is 16 residues. V was cut by 2 bases and J by 7 bases, with 20 bases left in between. This clonotype was counted at least ten times. The TCR comes from a human donor in good health, serving as a control. The sequenced sample consisted of sorted CD4+, CD8+, or CD8+CD57+ T cells (not recorded which) from PBMCs. V and J are TRBV12-3 or TRBV12-4 and TRBJ1-2, with TRBD1 as a possible D gene (5 bases). The CDR3 region is CASSLMIGRPGFGYTF. The CDR3 nucleotides are TGTGCCAGCAGTTTAATGATAGGACGGCCAGGGTTTGGCTACACCTTC.